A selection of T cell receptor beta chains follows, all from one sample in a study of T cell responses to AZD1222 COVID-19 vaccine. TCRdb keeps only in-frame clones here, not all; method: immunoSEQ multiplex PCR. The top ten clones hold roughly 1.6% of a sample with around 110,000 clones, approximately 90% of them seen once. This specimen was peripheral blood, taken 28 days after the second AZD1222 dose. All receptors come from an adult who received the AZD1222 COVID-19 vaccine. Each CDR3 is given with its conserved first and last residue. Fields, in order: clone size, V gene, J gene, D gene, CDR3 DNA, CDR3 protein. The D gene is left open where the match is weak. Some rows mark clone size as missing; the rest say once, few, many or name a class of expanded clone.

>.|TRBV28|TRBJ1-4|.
TGTGCCAGCAGTTTAAATTCTGAGGGAGGTGAAAAACTGTTTTTT
CASSLNSEGGEKLFF
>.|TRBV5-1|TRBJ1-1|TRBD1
TGCGCCAGCAGCTTACAGGGGTCGCGGACTGAAGCTTTCTTT
CASSLQGSRTEAFF
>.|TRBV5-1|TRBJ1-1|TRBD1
TGCGCCAGCAGGGACAGGGGTCCCTTGAACACTGAAGCTTTCTTT
CASRDRGPLNTEAFF
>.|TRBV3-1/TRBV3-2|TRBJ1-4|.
TGTGCCAGCTCACCTGAGGGGTGGCAGAGTGAAAAACTGTTTTTT
CASSPEGWQSEKLFF
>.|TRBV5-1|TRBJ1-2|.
TGCGCCAGCGCCTCCAATGGGGGCTACACCTTC
CASASNGGYTF
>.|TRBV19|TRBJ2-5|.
TGTGCCAGTACCAGGGCAGGTGACAAGACCCAGTACTTC
CASTRAGDKTQYF
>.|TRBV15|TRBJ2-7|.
TGTGCCACCAGCAGAGATCGGGGACATACCTCATACGAGCAGTACTTC
CATSRDRGHTSYEQYF
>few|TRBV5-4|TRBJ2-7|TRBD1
TGTGCCAGCAGCAACCGGGACAGACCCTACGAGCAGTACTTC
CASSNRDRPYEQYF
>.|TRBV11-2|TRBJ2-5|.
TGTGCCAGCAGCCCCGGGGTACGGCTAAGGTACCAAGAGACCCAGTACTTC
CASSPGVRLRYQETQYF
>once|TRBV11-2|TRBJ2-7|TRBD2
TGTGCCAGCAGCCCAAGACAAAGCGGGGGGGAGCCCTACGAGCAGTACTTC
CASSPRQSGGEPYEQYF
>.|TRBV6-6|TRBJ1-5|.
TGTGCCAGCAGCTTCAGGGAAATACAGCCCCAGCATTTT
CASSFREIQPQHF
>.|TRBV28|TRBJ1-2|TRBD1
TGTGCCAGCAGTTTACCCTCCTTGACAGGGCTGGGCTATGGCTACACCTTC
CASSLPSLTGLGYGYTF
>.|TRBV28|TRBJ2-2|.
TGTGCCAGCAGTCCGCCGGGACTTAAAGGGCCCTTCAACACCGGGGAGCTGTTTTTT
CASSPPGLKGPFNTGELFF
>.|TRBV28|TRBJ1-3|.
TGTGCCAGCAGTCGCCTCGATGTTTCTGGAAACACCATATATTTT
CASSRLDVSGNTIYF
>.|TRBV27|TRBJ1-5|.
TGTGCCAGCAGTCCGCAGACAGGTGGAAAGGGACAGCCCCAGCATTTT
CASSPQTGGKGQPQHF
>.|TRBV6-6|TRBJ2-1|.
TGTGCCAGCAGCCCCGGTATCCATGAGCAGTTCTTC
CASSPGIHEQFF
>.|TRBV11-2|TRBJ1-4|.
TGTGCCAGCAGCTTGGCAGGGGCATATGAAAAACTGTTTTTT
CASSLAGAYEKLFF
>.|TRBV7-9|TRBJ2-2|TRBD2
TGTGCCAGCAGCTTAGATTCCTTGCTAGCGGGAGGTTCCGGGGAGCTGTTTTTT
CASSLDSLLAGGSGELFF
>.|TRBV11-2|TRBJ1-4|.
TGTGCCAGCAGTCCTACAGGGAGTGGGCAAAAACTGTTTTTT
CASSPTGSGQKLFF
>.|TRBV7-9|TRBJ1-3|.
TGTGCCCCCCACGGGGGGGGACCTGGAAACACCATATATTTT
CAPHGGGPGNTIYF
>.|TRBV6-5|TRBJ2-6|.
TGTGCCAGTTCCTCTGGGGCCAACGTCCTGACTTTC
CASSSGANVLTF
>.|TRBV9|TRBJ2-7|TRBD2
TGTGCCAGCAGCGTCCCCAGGTGGCGGGAGGGCCCTCGGGGTCCGTACGAGCAGTACTTC
CASSVPRWREGPRGPYEQYF
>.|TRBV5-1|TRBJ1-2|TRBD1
TGCGCCAGCTCTGGGACAGGGTTTTCCGATGGCTACACCTTC
CASSGTGFSDGYTF
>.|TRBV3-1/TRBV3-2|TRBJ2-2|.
TGTGCCAGCAGCCCCCGCCCGACTGTTAACACCGGGGAGCTGTTTTTT
CASSPRPTVNTGELFF
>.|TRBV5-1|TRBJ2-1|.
TGCGCCAGCAGCTTTGGACAGTCCTACAATGAGCAGTTCTTC
CASSFGQSYNEQFF
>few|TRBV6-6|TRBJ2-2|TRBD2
TGTGCCAGCATTCGGACTAGCGGGAGCGTAAGCACCGGGGAGCTGTTTTTT
CASIRTSGSVSTGELFF
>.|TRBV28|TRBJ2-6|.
TGTGCCAGCAGTTTTGATGTCGCCAGGGCCAACGTCCTGACTTTC
CASSFDVARANVLTF
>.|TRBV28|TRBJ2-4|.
TGTGCCAGCACAGGGCAGGAGAACATTCAGTACTTC
CASTGQENIQYF
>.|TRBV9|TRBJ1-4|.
TGTGCCAGCAGTCCATGGAGGGGGAATGAAAAACTGTTTTTT
CASSPWRGNEKLFF
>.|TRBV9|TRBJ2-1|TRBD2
TGTGCCAGCAGCGCCTCTAGCGGGAGTTTTAATGAGCAGTTCTTC
CASSASSGSFNEQFF
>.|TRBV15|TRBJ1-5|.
TGTGCCACCAGCAGAGTACAAGATAGCAATCAGCCCCAGCATTTT
CATSRVQDSNQPQHF
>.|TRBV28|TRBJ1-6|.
TGTGCCAGCAGAGAAGACAGGTACAATTCACCCCTCCACTTT
CASREDRYNSPLHF
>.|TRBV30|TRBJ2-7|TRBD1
TGTGCCTGGAGTGTCCAGGGGGCCTACGAGCAGTACTTC
CAWSVQGAYEQYF
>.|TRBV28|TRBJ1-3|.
TGTGCCAGCGATTCAGGGATCGGAAACACCATATATTTT
CASDSGIGNTIYF
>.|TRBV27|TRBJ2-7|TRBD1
TGTGCCAGCAGTTTATCATGGGACAGGGGCTACGAGCAGTACTTC
CASSLSWDRGYEQYF
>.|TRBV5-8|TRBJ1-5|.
TGTGCCAGCAGCTCAGGGGTGGGCAATCAGCCCCAGCATTTT
CASSSGVGNQPQHF
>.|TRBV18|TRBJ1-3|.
TGTGCCAGCTCACCGGCGCCGGGGGGCGAGGGCTCTGGAAACACCATATATTTT
CASSPAPGGEGSGNTIYF
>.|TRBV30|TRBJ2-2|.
TGTGCCTGGAGCCTGGGTAGGACACACACCGGGGAGCTGTTTTTT
CAWSLGRTHTGELFF
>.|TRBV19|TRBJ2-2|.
TGTGCCAGTACAGGGCCCTACGGGGAGCTGTTTTTT
CASTGPYGELFF
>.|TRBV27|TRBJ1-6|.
TGTGCCAGCAGGGTGGGTCAGGTCTATAATTCACCCCTCCACTTT
CASRVGQVYNSPLHF